The rows below give T cell receptor beta chains drawn from one sample of a study of neoadjuvant anti-PD-1 for oral cavity cancer. This table comes from immunoSEQ multiplex PCR, and its TCRdb copy is limited to in-frame clones, with some not included. Among over 7,500 clones listed, 65% to 70% were seen once. Specimen: PBMCs, collected after nivolumab (anti-PD-1) treatment. The receptor source for this set is a person aged 35-80 years with oral cavity squamous cell carcinoma. Both conserved end residues are part of each CDR3. A D gene is named only where the DNA matches it firmly. A clone size is listed for some rows: how often the clone was seen (once, few, many), or a class if it is expanded.

abundance,d_gene,j_gene,v_gene,CDR3nt,CDR3aa
few,.,TRBJ1-3,TRBV18,TGTGCCAGCTCACCACAGGGGGGCCTGGAAAACACCATATATTTT,CASSPQGGLENTIYF
.,.,TRBJ1-3,TRBV28,TGTGCCAGCAGCTTCACCCCCGGACAGTCATCCTCTGGAAACACCATATATTTT,CASSFTPGQSSSGNTIYF
.,TRBD1,TRBJ2-2,TRBV27,TGTGCCAGCAACCGGGACAGGGGGGAGGCCGGGGAGCTGTTTTTT,CASNRDRGEAGELFF
.,TRBD2,TRBJ2-1,TRBV15,TGTGCCACCAGCAGGGCTAGCGGGGGGGTACCCAATGAGCAGTTCTTC,CATSRASGGVPNEQFF
.,.,TRBJ2-3,TRBV7-3,TGTGCCAGCAGCCCGGAAGGGCCAGATACGCAGTATTTT,CASSPEGPDTQYF
.,.,TRBJ2-7,TRBV27,TGTGCCAGCAGGGCAGGGGTTTACGGTTCCTACGAGCAGTACTTC,CASRAGVYGSYEQYF
.,.,TRBJ2-5,TRBV5-1,TGCGCCAGCACCCTCCAAGAGACCCAGTACTTC,CASTLQETQYF
.,TRBD1,TRBJ1-1,TRBV27,TGTGCCAGCAGCCACAGGGGAGGCGCTGAAGCTTTCTTT,CASSHRGGAEAFF
once,.,TRBJ2-3,TRBV19,TGTGCCAGCAGTCGGGGAGTGGATACGCAGTATTTT,CASSRGVDTQYF
.,.,TRBJ1-1,TRBV5-6,TGTGCCAGCAGCAACCTCAGGGCCGGGAACACTGAAGCTTTCTTT,CASSNLRAGNTEAFF
.,.,TRBJ2-7,TRBV4-3,TGCGCCAGCAGCCAAGTCACAGGGAGCTCCTACGAGCAGTACTTC,CASSQVTGSSYEQYF
.,.,TRBJ1-5,TRBV11-2,TGTGCCAGCAGCTTAGAGACGCAGGGAGCCCAGCATTTT,CASSLETQGAQHF
few,.,TRBJ1-4,TRBV6-6,TGTGCCAGCAGTTCCCCCGGGACCCGAGGCGATGAAAAACTGTTTTTT,CASSSPGTRGDEKLFF
.,.,TRBJ2-2,TRBV4-1,TGCGCCAGCAGCCAGCCAGGGGGGACCGGGGAGCTGTTTTTT,CASSQPGGTGELFF
few,TRBD1,TRBJ2-1,TRBV5-1,TGCGCCAGCAGCTTGGCTCCAGGGGGCTACAATGAGCAGTTCTTC,CASSLAPGGYNEQFF
.,.,TRBJ1-1,TRBV2,TGTGCCAGCACCCTATTGGGGCTCCGGGTAGCGTACACTGAAGCTTTCTTT,CASTLLGLRVAYTEAFF
.,.,TRBJ1-2,TRBV6-5,TGTGCCAGCAGTGACACCTATGGCTACACCTTC,CASSDTYGYTF
.,.,TRBJ2-2,TRBV21-1,TGTGCCAGCACCCCGGACCCCTCGAACACCGGGGAGCTGTTTTTT,CASTPDPSNTGELFF
.,.,TRBJ2-3,TRBV9,TGTGCCAGCAGCGTGGGGACACATACCAACACAGATACGCAGTATTTT,CASSVGTHTNTDTQYF
.,TRBD2,TRBJ2-3,TRBV27,TGTGCCAGCAGTTATAGGACTAGCTGGGATACGCAGTATTTT,CASSYRTSWDTQYF
.,.,TRBJ1-1,TRBV4-1,TGCGCCAGCAGCCAAGATGGATGGAGGTTCGCTGAAGCTTTCTTT,CASSQDGWRFAEAFF
.,.,TRBJ1-6,TRBV18,TGTGCCAGCTCACCAGCCAGAACTGGTTCACCCCTCCACTTT,CASSPARTGSPLHF
.,.,TRBJ1-1,TRBV7-2,TGTGCCAGCAGCTTAATCCCAAGGAACACTGAAGCTTTCTTT,CASSLIPRNTEAFF
.,TRBD1,TRBJ1-2,TRBV5-5,TGTGCCAGCAGCTTGATCGGCCGGGACAGGGATTTTTCATTC,CASSLIGRDRDFSF
.,.,TRBJ2-6,TRBV7-9,TGTGCCAGCAGCCTAACAGGTCCAGGGGCCAACGTCCTGACTTTC,CASSLTGPGANVLTF
.,.,TRBJ1-1,TRBV19,TGTGCCAGTAGTATTGCCCGCTCCACTGAAGCTTTCTTT,CASSIARSTEAFF
once,.,TRBJ1-1,TRBV10-3,TGTGCCATCAGTGAGGGTGGAACTGAAGCTTTCTTT,CAISEGGTEAFF
.,.,TRBJ2-5,TRBV7-9,TGTGCCAGCAGCTTAGCGAAGGACCCCTCCCTCCAAGAGACCCAGTACTTC,CASSLAKDPSLQETQYF
.,.,TRBJ2-5,TRBV27,TGTGCCAGCAGAATAGCAAAAAGTCAGACCCAGTACTTC,CASRIAKSQTQYF
.,.,TRBJ2-7,TRBV11-3,TGTGCCAGCAGCTCGGAGGGGTACAACGAGCAGTACTTC,CASSSEGYNEQYF
.,.,TRBJ2-7,TRBV6-6,TGTGCCAGCAGTTACTCAACAAACGAGCAGTACTTC,CASSYSTNEQYF
.,.,TRBJ1-1,TRBV19,TGTGCCAGTAGTATGCCCCGGGGCCTGAACACTGAAGCTTTCTTT,CASSMPRGLNTEAFF
.,.,TRBJ2-7,TRBV28,TGTGCCAGCAGTTTATGGCAGGGGGGCACCTACGAGCAGTACTTC,CASSLWQGGTYEQYF
.,TRBD2,TRBJ2-1,TRBV13,TGTGCCAGCAGCTTGTTCGGGGGGTCTAATGAGCAGTTCTTC,CASSLFGGSNEQFF
.,.,TRBJ2-2,TRBV7-8,TGTGCCAGCAGCCTACAGACGGATAACACCGGGGAGCTGTTTTTT,CASSLQTDNTGELFF
few,TRBD1,TRBJ2-3,TRBV6-1,TGTGCCAGCAGTGAAGGGACAGGGTCCACAGATACGCAGTATTTT,CASSEGTGSTDTQYF
.,TRBD1,TRBJ2-7,TRBV5-1,TGCGCCAGCAGCAACCGGGACAGGGCCTCGGACGAGCAGTACTTC,CASSNRDRASDEQYF
.,.,TRBJ2-7,TRBV4-3,TGCGCCAGCAGCCAAGGAAGGGGCGAGCAGTACTTC,CASSQGRGEQYF
.,.,TRBJ1-5,TRBV9,TGTGCCAGCAGCGTAGATCTGTGGGATCAGCCCCAGCATTTT,CASSVDLWDQPQHF
.,.,TRBJ2-5,TRBV6-5,TGTGCCAGCAGTTACGTTGGGGAAAGGGGGACCCAGTACTTC,CASSYVGERGTQYF
few,TRBD1,TRBJ1-5,TRBV25-1,TGTGCCAGCAGTGAAGCCGGGACAGGGGGCTTTAATCAGCCCCAGCATTTT,CASSEAGTGGFNQPQHF
.,.,TRBJ1-1,TRBV5-1,TGCGCCAGCAGCTCCGGAAGGACTGAAGCTTTCTTT,CASSSGRTEAFF
.,.,TRBJ2-7,TRBV7-9,TGTGCCAGCAGCGGCCCCGGGGCCCCGAACGGGATCGAGCAGTACTTC,CASSGPGAPNGIEQYF
.,.,TRBJ1-4,TRBV7-6,TGTGCCAGCAGTTTAGGCACTAATGAAAAACTGTTTTTT,CASSLGTNEKLFF
.,TRBD2,TRBJ2-7,TRBV28,TGTGCCAGCAGTTTAAGGGTAGCGGGGATCTCCTACGAGCAGTACTTC,CASSLRVAGISYEQYF
few,.,TRBJ1-5,TRBV5-1,TGCGCCAGCAGCTTGCGCGGCAATCAGCCCCAGCATTTT,CASSLRGNQPQHF
.,.,TRBJ1-1,TRBV5-1,TGCGCCAGCAGCTCAACAGATGAAGCTTTCTTT,CASSSTDEAFF
.,.,TRBJ2-3,TRBV27,TGTGCCAGCAGTTCTGAGGTTGGGGGCATAAGCACAGATACGCAGTATTTT,CASSSEVGGISTDTQYF
few,.,TRBJ1-6,TRBV15,TGTGCCACCAGCAGAGGTACAGGAGCATTCCACTCCTATAATTCACCCCTCCACTTT,CATSRGTGAFHSYNSPLHF
.,.,TRBJ1-1,TRBV7-9,TGTGCCAGCAGCTGGTCGGGACGGTCGAACACTGAAGCTTTCTTT,CASSWSGRSNTEAFF
few,.,TRBJ1-2,TRBV28,TGTGCCAGCACTACATCGGTCAATGGCTATGGCTACACCTTC,CASTTSVNGYGYTF
.,.,TRBJ2-2,TRBV10-3,TGTGCCATCAGTGAACCAGACCACAGGGTCAAGGACACCGGGGAGCTGTTTTTT,CAISEPDHRVKDTGELFF
few,.,TRBJ1-2,TRBV14,TGTGCCAGCAGCGCATCCCGGGACGGCTATGGCTACACCTTC,CASSASRDGYGYTF